This T cell receptor (beta chain) was obtained from a study of early T cells in non-severe SARS-CoV-2 infection. About the study: With bulk RNA from unsorted whole blood as input, sequencing yielded unpaired chains. Study-wide results and caveats: Clonotype matching in VDJdb favored anti-spike CD8 responses and did not capture private and CD4 specificities.

Turning to this clonotype: Its antigen remains unidentified.

Each cDNA molecule carried a unique molecular identifier. In TCRdb, the 5' RACE reads were re-called with MiXCR into one record per CDR3 protein. The data contain tens of thousands of distinct CDR3 sequences, 8% to 13% of them singletons. V was cut by 4 bases and J by 7 bases, with 13 bases left in between. CDR3 length: 13 residues. Germline V gives CDR1 SGHTA, CDR2 FQGNSA. The sequenced sample was whole blood. The receptor's source is an adult who was a healthcare worker with PCR-confirmed SARS-CoV-2 infection or an uninfected control (not recorded which). The chain uses TRBV7-2 and TRBJ1-1; D is undetermined. As DNA, the CDR3 is TGTGCCAGCAGCTCTTACAGTCCCGGTGAAGCTTTCTTT. Residues: CASSSYSPGEAFF.